Given below is one T cell receptor (beta chain) in context. The antigen remains unidentified. This specimen belongs to a study of Graves' ophthalmopathy and Graves' hyperthyroidism. Turning to the study itself: Peripheral blood was gathered at first diagnosis, ahead of any treatment whatsoever.

Hyperthyroidism patients, aged 18 to 65, were newly diagnosed, under 2 months' duration. General study points: Ophthalmopathy progression cases were predicted by the model with approximately 71% sensitivity and 72.22% specificity.

The TCR beta CDR3 regions underwent amplification from RNA transcripts. First-round RT-PCR employed HTBI primers, with a second-round multiplex PCR after it. Via MiXCR, TCRdb re-called the multiplex PCR reads, giving one row per CDR3 protein. Of around 400,000 distinct CDR3 sequences in the sample, roughly 21% were seen once. The V and J ends lost 7 bases and 9 bases, in that order; junction bases with no gene match: 14. The CDR3 covers 14 residues. Germline loops: CDR1 SQVTM, CDR2 ANQGSEA. The rearrangement uses TRBV29-1 and TRBJ2-5; 10 bases align to TRBD2. The origin of this receptor is a woman aged 18-30 years with stable Graves' hyperthyroidism. The sample consisted of peripheral blood. DNA for the CDR3: TGCAGCGCGGGAGTGCTAGCGGGAGAGCAACCCCAGTACTTC. It codes for CSAGVLAGEQPQYF.